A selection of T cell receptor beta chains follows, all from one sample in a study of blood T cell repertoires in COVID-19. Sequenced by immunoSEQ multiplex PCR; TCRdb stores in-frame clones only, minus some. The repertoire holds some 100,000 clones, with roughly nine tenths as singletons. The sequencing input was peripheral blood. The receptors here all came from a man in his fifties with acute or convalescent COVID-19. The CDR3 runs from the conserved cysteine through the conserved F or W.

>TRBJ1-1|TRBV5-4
CASSLSQGSSEAFF
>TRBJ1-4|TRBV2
CASRGTGELFF
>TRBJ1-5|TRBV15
CATSRDFSNQPQHF
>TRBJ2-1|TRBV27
CASSLQGGYDEQFF
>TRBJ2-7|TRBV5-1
CASSSGGGEQYF
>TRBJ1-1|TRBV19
CGHRGQKPEETSEAFF
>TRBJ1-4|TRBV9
CASSPWDRVDEKLFF
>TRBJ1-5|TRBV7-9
CASSSSRSRRVGQPQHF
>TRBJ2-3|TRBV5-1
CASSLGTITDTQYF
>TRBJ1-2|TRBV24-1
CATSDLSANYGYTF
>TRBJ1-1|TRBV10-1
CASSESRDRGRAFF
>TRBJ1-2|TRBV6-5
CASSFGQGVASYGYTF
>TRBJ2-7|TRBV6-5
CASRTLAEGNYEQYF
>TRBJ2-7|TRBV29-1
CSAGGQGRGSGQYF